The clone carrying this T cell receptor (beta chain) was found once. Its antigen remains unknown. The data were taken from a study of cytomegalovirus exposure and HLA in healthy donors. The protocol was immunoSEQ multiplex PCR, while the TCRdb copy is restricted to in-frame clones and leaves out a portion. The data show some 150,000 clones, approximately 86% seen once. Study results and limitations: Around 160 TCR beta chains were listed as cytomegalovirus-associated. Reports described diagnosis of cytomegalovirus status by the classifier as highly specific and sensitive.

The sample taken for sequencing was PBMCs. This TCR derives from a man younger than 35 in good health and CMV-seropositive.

CDR3 loop: CASSHPGQGDEQYF. CDR3 in DNA: TGCGCCAGCAGTCACCCTGGTCAGGGGGACGAGCAGTACTTC. The chain recombines TRBV23-1 with TRBJ2-7; 7 bases are a match to TRBD1. Being an ORF, TRBV23-1 has a function that is uncertain. The CDR3 consists of 14 residues. J was trimmed by 5 bases and V by 3 bases; bases with no gene match: 7.